These T cell receptor beta chains were read from a single sample in a study of persistence of HIV-infected CD4 T cells. The data were produced by immunoSEQ multiplex PCR, yet TCRdb's version contains in-frame clones alone and is incomplete. The sample records roughly 32,000 clones, roughly four fifths being singletons. These receptors' antigens are unknown. The material was CD4+ T cells sorted from PBMCs after approximately 19-hour stimulation, obtained from a patient who received antiretroviral therapy. The receptors originated from an adult woman with HIV who was CMV-seropositive. CDR3s include the opening cysteine and the closing phenylalanine or tryptophan. Each record gives: CDR3 protein, CDR3 DNA, J gene, clone size, V gene, D gene. The D gene is left open where the match is weak. Clone size is not always given. Where it is, it says once, few, many or a class for expanded clones.

CDR3aa: CASQRGDSPYNEQFF; CDR3nt: TGTGCCAGCCAGAGAGGGGACTCACCCTACAATGAGCAGTTCTTC; j_gene: TRBJ2-1; abundance: once; v_gene: TRBV19; d_gene: .
CDR3aa: CASSIQGGDADIQYF; CDR3nt: TGTGCCAGTAGTATCCAGGGTGGGGACGCGGACATTCAGTACTTC; j_gene: TRBJ2-4; abundance: few; v_gene: TRBV19; d_gene: .
CDR3aa: CASTRTRGVLSATDTQYF; CDR3nt: TGTGCCAGCACCCGCACTAGAGGGGTTTTGTCAGCCACAGATACGCAGTATTTT; j_gene: TRBJ2-3; abundance: .; v_gene: TRBV3-1/TRBV3-2; d_gene: .
CDR3aa: CATSGGGNQPQHF; CDR3nt: TGTGCCACCAGTGGAGGCGGCAATCAGCCCCAGCATTTT; j_gene: TRBJ1-5; abundance: medium-sized; v_gene: TRBV24-1; d_gene: .
CDR3aa: CASSTTRGGTEAFF; CDR3nt: TGTGCCAGTAGTACAACCAGGGGCGGCACTGAAGCTTTCTTT; j_gene: TRBJ1-1; abundance: .; v_gene: TRBV19; d_gene: .
CDR3aa: CASSYGQGAHGYTF; CDR3nt: TGTGCCAGCAGTTACGGACAGGGGGCTCATGGCTACACCTTC; j_gene: TRBJ1-2; abundance: .; v_gene: TRBV6-5; d_gene: TRBD1
CDR3aa: CASSYWDGGAGELFF; CDR3nt: TGTGCCAGCAGTTACTGGGACGGGGGGGCCGGGGAGCTGTTTTTT; j_gene: TRBJ2-2; abundance: .; v_gene: TRBV6-5; d_gene: TRBD2
CDR3aa: CATSLNPGPNEKLFF; CDR3nt: TGTGCCACCAGCCTTAACCCGGGACCCAATGAAAAACTGTTTTTT; j_gene: TRBJ1-4; abundance: .; v_gene: TRBV15; d_gene: .
CDR3aa: CASSPLGPAGANVLTF; CDR3nt: TGTGCCAGCAGCCCCTTGGGCCCCGCTGGGGCCAACGTCCTGACTTTC; j_gene: TRBJ2-6; abundance: .; v_gene: TRBV14; d_gene: .
CDR3aa: CASSSVGVKDSPLHF; CDR3nt: TGTGCCAGTAGTAGTGTAGGGGTTAAGGATTCACCCCTCCACTTT; j_gene: TRBJ1-6; abundance: .; v_gene: TRBV19; d_gene: .
CDR3aa: CASSYDDRIQGEQYF; CDR3nt: TGTGCCAGCAGTTACGACGACCGAATCCAAGGGGAGCAGTACTTC; j_gene: TRBJ2-7; abundance: .; v_gene: TRBV6-5; d_gene: .
CDR3aa: CASSPEGAGGGYTF; CDR3nt: TGTGCCAGCAGCCCCGAGGGGGCGGGTGGTGGCTACACCTTC; j_gene: TRBJ1-2; abundance: .; v_gene: TRBV7-3; d_gene: TRBD1
CDR3aa: CASSSRVRGRVAKNIQYF; CDR3nt: TGTGCCAGCAGCTCTAGGGTCAGGGGGCGAGTGGCCAAAAACATTCAGTACTTC; j_gene: TRBJ2-4; abundance: .; v_gene: TRBV5-6; d_gene: TRBD1
CDR3aa: CASSVGQGIGYTF; CDR3nt: TGTGCCAGTAGTGTGGGACAGGGGATTGGCTACACCTTC; j_gene: TRBJ1-2; abundance: .; v_gene: TRBV19; d_gene: TRBD1
CDR3aa: CASSSTGTGSHEQYF; CDR3nt: TGTGCCAGCAGTTCCACCGGGACAGGGAGTCACGAGCAGTACTTC; j_gene: TRBJ2-7; abundance: .; v_gene: TRBV28; d_gene: TRBD1
CDR3aa: CATSVLQGGNQPQHF; CDR3nt: TGTGCCACCAGCGTCTTACAGGGAGGCAATCAGCCCCAGCATTTT; j_gene: TRBJ1-5; abundance: .; v_gene: TRBV15; d_gene: .
CDR3aa: CASSRDRIMGYTF; CDR3nt: TGTGCCAGCAGCCGGGACAGGATTATGGGCTACACCTTC; j_gene: TRBJ1-2; abundance: .; v_gene: TRBV9; d_gene: TRBD1
CDR3aa: CASSPETSGRGNEQFF; CDR3nt: TGTGCCAGCTCACCAGAAACTAGCGGTAGGGGCAATGAGCAGTTCTTC; j_gene: TRBJ2-1; abundance: .; v_gene: TRBV18; d_gene: TRBD2
CDR3aa: CASSPQGRNQPQHF; CDR3nt: TGTGCCAGCTCCCCCCAGGGGCGCAATCAGCCCCAGCATTTT; j_gene: TRBJ1-5; abundance: .; v_gene: TRBV27; d_gene: .
CDR3aa: CASSGQGIYEQYF; CDR3nt: TGTGCCAGCAGTGGTCAGGGAATATACGAGCAGTACTTC; j_gene: TRBJ2-7; abundance: .; v_gene: TRBV25-1; d_gene: .
CDR3aa: CASSRNSGRAVTDTQYF; CDR3nt: TGTGCCAGCTCACGGAACAGCGGGAGGGCCGTTACAGATACGCAGTATTTT; j_gene: TRBJ2-3; abundance: .; v_gene: TRBV18; d_gene: TRBD2
CDR3aa: CASSQDTNQPQHF; CDR3nt: TGTGCCAGCTCGCAGGACACTAATCAGCCCCAGCATTTT; j_gene: TRBJ1-5; abundance: .; v_gene: TRBV18; d_gene: .
CDR3aa: CASSNRGTGELFF; CDR3nt: TGTGCCAGTAGCAACCGAGGCACCGGGGAGCTGTTTTTT; j_gene: TRBJ2-2; abundance: .; v_gene: TRBV19; d_gene: .
CDR3aa: CASSTEPGTGKYF; CDR3nt: TGTGCCAGCAGCACTGAACCCGGGACAGGGAAGTACTTC; j_gene: TRBJ2-7; abundance: .; v_gene: TRBV7-3; d_gene: TRBD1
CDR3aa: CASSSQSGYTF; CDR3nt: TGTGCCAGCAGCTCTCAGAGTGGCTACACCTTC; j_gene: TRBJ1-2; abundance: .; v_gene: TRBV28; d_gene: .
CDR3aa: CASSVDWRSNQPQHF; CDR3nt: TGTGCCAGCAGCGTAGACTGGCGGAGCAATCAGCCCCAGCATTTT; j_gene: TRBJ1-5; abundance: .; v_gene: TRBV9; d_gene: .
CDR3aa: CASSLNGNQPQHF; CDR3nt: TGTGCCAGCAGTTTAAACGGGAATCAGCCCCAGCATTTT; j_gene: TRBJ1-5; abundance: .; v_gene: TRBV27; d_gene: .
CDR3aa: CASSLGPTPRDTQYF; CDR3nt: TGTGCCAGCAGCTTGGGGCCTACTCCAAGGGATACGCAGTATTTT; j_gene: TRBJ2-3; abundance: .; v_gene: TRBV5-6; d_gene: .
CDR3aa: CASSSGQGPRTGELFF; CDR3nt: TGTGCCAGTAGTTCCGGACAGGGGCCTAGGACCGGGGAGCTGTTTTTT; j_gene: TRBJ2-2; abundance: .; v_gene: TRBV19; d_gene: TRBD1
CDR3aa: CASSPSSGGDDEQYF; CDR3nt: TGTGCCAGCAGCCCGTCTAGCGGGGGGGATGACGAGCAGTACTTC; j_gene: TRBJ2-7; abundance: .; v_gene: TRBV7-2; d_gene: TRBD2
CDR3aa: CASGLRDRGANTGELFF; CDR3nt: TGTGCTAGTGGTTTGCGGGACAGGGGCGCGAACACCGGGGAGCTGTTTTTT; j_gene: TRBJ2-2; abundance: few; v_gene: TRBV12-5; d_gene: TRBD1
CDR3aa: CASSDSRTNYGYTF; CDR3nt: TGTGCCAGCAGTGATAGTCGAACTAACTATGGCTACACCTTC; j_gene: TRBJ1-2; abundance: .; v_gene: TRBV2; d_gene: .